The rows below give T cell receptor beta chains drawn from one sample of a study of blood T cell repertoires in COVID-19. Here immunoSEQ multiplex PCR was the method, and the copy in TCRdb shows in-frame clones only, minus some. The sample has under 200,000 clones, less than 85% seen once. Material: PBMCs or T cells enriched from blood (not recorded which). The origin of the receptors is a man over 45 who had recovered from COVID-19. The CDR3 runs from the conserved cysteine through the conserved F or W. D genes are given only for firm matches. Where a row states a size, it is once, few, many or the class of an expanded clone; other rows omit it.

d_call,clone_size,v_call,j_call,cdr3_nt,cdr3_aa
TRBD2,-,TRBV11-2,TRBJ2-5,TGTGCCAGCAGGTCGCAGACTAGCGGTGGAGAGACCCAGTACTTC,CASRSQTSGGETQYF
TRBD2,-,TRBV2,TRBJ2-5,TGTGCCAGCACCAAGCGGGGGGGCCACCAAGAGACCCAGTACTTC,CASTKRGGHQETQYF
TRBD2,-,TRBV15,TRBJ2-5,TGTGCCACCAGCAGGCGGGGGCAAGAGACCCAGTACTTC,CATSRRGQETQYF
-,-,TRBV12-3/TRBV12-4,TRBJ1-2,TGTGCCAGCAGCCCCTATTACTATGGCTACACCTTC,CASSPYYYGYTF
-,-,TRBV10-3,TRBJ1-1,TGTGCCATCAGTGACCCCTGGACAGAAAAGGAAGCTTTCTTT,CAISDPWTEKEAFF
-,once,TRBV11-2,TRBJ1-1,TGTGCCAGCAGCTTATTCGGAGGGAACACTGAAGCTTTCTTT,CASSLFGGNTEAFF
TRBD1,once,TRBV11-2,TRBJ2-7,TGTGCCAGCAGCTTCGGGACAGGGGGGAACTACGAGCAGTACTTC,CASSFGTGGNYEQYF
TRBD1,-,TRBV7-3,TRBJ1-2,TGTGCCAGCAGCAGAGGACAGGGGCATGGCTACACCTTC,CASSRGQGHGYTF
-,-,TRBV28,TRBJ1-2,TGTGCCAGCAGGTCCGGGGGGAATAACTATGGCTACACCTTC,CASRSGGNNYGYTF
TRBD1,-,TRBV6-1,TRBJ1-5,TGTGCCAGCAGTGAGGGACAGGGGGCATACCAGCCCCAGCATTTT,CASSEGQGAYQPQHF
TRBD2,few,TRBV6-6,TRBJ2-5,TGTGCCAGCAGTTACGTAGCGGGGTCAGAGACCCAGTACTTC,CASSYVAGSETQYF
TRBD1,-,TRBV30,TRBJ1-1,TGTGCCTGGAGCCCGGGACAGGGGATTCGGAACACTGAAGCTTTCTTT,CAWSPGQGIRNTEAFF
-,-,TRBV4-1,TRBJ2-1,TGCGCCAGCAGCCCAAGAACCCAGGGAATCTCCTACAATGAGCAGTTCTTC,CASSPRTQGISYNEQFF
-,-,TRBV7-3,TRBJ2-3,TGTGCCAGCAGCCCTGGGGCCTCGGCAGATACGCAGTATTTT,CASSPGASADTQYF
TRBD1,-,TRBV7-9,TRBJ1-2,TGTGCCAGCAGCTTAGGACAGGGAATCGATAACTATGGCTACACCTTC,CASSLGQGIDNYGYTF
TRBD1,-,TRBV5-4,TRBJ2-7,TGTGCCAGCAGCCAGGGACAGGCCTACGAGCAGTACTTC,CASSQGQAYEQYF
-,-,TRBV15,TRBJ2-7,TGTGCCACCAGCAGAGTAGTCAGAGGAACCGACGAGCAGTACTTC,CATSRVVRGTDEQYF
TRBD2,-,TRBV3-1/TRBV3-2,TRBJ2-7,TGTGCCAGCAGCCAACGGACTAGCGGGGGGGCACTAAGGGAGCAGTACTTC,CASSQRTSGGALREQYF
TRBD1,-,TRBV18,TRBJ1-5,TGTGCCAGCTCCGAGGGACCGGGACAGGGTTCCCCGGTCGGCAATCAGCCCCAGCATTTT,CASSEGPGQGSPVGNQPQHF
TRBD1,-,TRBV7-9,TRBJ2-3,TGTGCCAGCGCGAGGGGGCTCACAGATACGCAGTATTTT,CASARGLTDTQYF
TRBD1,-,TRBV6-2/TRBV6-3,TRBJ1-1,TGTGCCAGCAGTTACCACAGGGGTAGAGGCACTGAAGCTTTCTTT,CASSYHRGRGTEAFF
TRBD1,-,TRBV6-1,TRBJ1-1,TGTGCCAGCAGTGCCATCTCCCCCCCTGGACAGGGGGACACTGAAGCTTTCTTT,CASSAISPPGQGDTEAFF
-,-,TRBV7-6,TRBJ2-3,TGTGCCAGCAGCTTAGGGTCTGAAACAGCTAGCACAGATACGCAGTATTTT,CASSLGSETASTDTQYF
-,once,TRBV7-3,TRBJ2-3,TGTGCCAGCAGTGTGGGGGGACCAACAGATACGCAGTATTTT,CASSVGGPTDTQYF
-,-,TRBV4-3,TRBJ1-4,TGCGCCAGCAGCCAGTGGGGCCTAGAAAAACTGTTTTTT,CASSQWGLEKLFF
-,-,TRBV5-1,TRBJ2-5,TGCGCCAGCAGCTTGGCCGGACCCAGGGAGGAAGAGACCCAGTACTTC,CASSLAGPREEETQYF
TRBD2,-,TRBV4-1,TRBJ2-1,TGCGCCAGCACCCGGGGGGGGGCTAGCTCCTACAATGAGCAGTTCTTC,CASTRGGASSYNEQFF
TRBD1,-,TRBV7-3,TRBJ2-2,TGTGCCAGCAGCCCAGGGGGCTCCACCGGGGAGCTGTTTTTT,CASSPGGSTGELFF
-,-,TRBV30,TRBJ2-2,TGTGCCTGGAGTGACACAGGCGGGGAGCTGTTTTTT,CAWSDTGGELFF
-,-,TRBV29-1,TRBJ2-7,TGCAGCGCCGCCCGGGACTCGCGCGAGCAGTACTTC,CSAARDSREQYF
-,once,TRBV11-3,TRBJ2-5,TGTGCCAGCAGCTTCGGAGACCAAGAGACCCAGTACTTC,CASSFGDQETQYF
-,-,TRBV5-4,TRBJ2-5,TGTGCCAGCAGCTCCCCCTTTGACAGATGGGAGACCCAGTACTTC,CASSSPFDRWETQYF
-,once,TRBV11-1,TRBJ1-1,TGTGCCAGCAGCTTGACAGTGAACACTGAAGCTTTCTTT,CASSLTVNTEAFF
-,-,TRBV28,TRBJ1-6,TGTGCCAGCAGTGGAGGGGTTAATTCACCCCTCCACTTT,CASSGGVNSPLHF
-,-,TRBV4-1,TRBJ1-5,TGCGCCAGCAGCCACTTCCCCCCAGGGCATAGCAATCAGCCCCAGCATTTT,CASSHFPPGHSNQPQHF
-,-,TRBV6-5,TRBJ1-1,TGTGCCAGCACCTTGGGCCCTGAAGCTTTCTTT,CASTLGPEAFF
TRBD1,-,TRBV19,TRBJ2-3,TGTGCCAGTATGGCGGGACAGGGAGGGGATACGCAGTATTTT,CASMAGQGGDTQYF
TRBD1,-,TRBV10-3,TRBJ1-6,TGTGCCATCAGTGGGGGGGACAGAGGGAATTCACCCCTCCACTTT,CAISGGDRGNSPLHF
-,-,TRBV6-2/TRBV6-3,TRBJ1-6,TGTGCCAGCAGTCGAGTCCGAGAAAATAATTCACCCCTCCACTTT,CASSRVRENNSPLHF
-,-,TRBV2,TRBJ2-6,TGTGCCAGCAGGAAGCGACCTGGGGCCAACGTCCTGACTTTC,CASRKRPGANVLTF
TRBD1,-,TRBV5-4,TRBJ2-5,TGTGCCAGCAGCTTTGGACAGGAAGGAACCCAGTACTTC,CASSFGQEGTQYF
-,-,TRBV9,TRBJ2-7,TGTGCCAGCAGCCCGACGGACAGCCCGTTCCTCTCCTACGAGCAGTACTTC,CASSPTDSPFLSYEQYF
TRBD2,once,TRBV5-5,TRBJ2-2,TGTGCCAGCAGCAGGGGACTAGCGTTCAACACCGGGGAGCTGTTTTTT,CASSRGLAFNTGELFF
-,-,TRBV9,TRBJ1-2,TGTGCCAGCAGCGAGGGAGGTGGCTATGGCTACACCTTC,CASSEGGGYGYTF
-,few,TRBV7-9,TRBJ1-6,TGTGCCAGCAGCTTGAGAGACTTCTATAATTCACCCCTCCACTTT,CASSLRDFYNSPLHF
TRBD1,-,TRBV6-2/TRBV6-3,TRBJ1-2,TGTGCCAGCAGTCTACCCCAGACAGGGAACTATGGCTACACCTTC,CASSLPQTGNYGYTF
TRBD1,-,TRBV3-1/TRBV3-2,TRBJ2-7,TGTGCCAGCAGCCAAGGTGTATTTGGACAGGGCTACGAGCAGTACTTC,CASSQGVFGQGYEQYF
-,-,TRBV6-2/TRBV6-3,TRBJ1-5,TGTGCCAGCAGTCCCGCCTGGGCTGGGACAACTCAGCCCCAGCATTTT,CASSPAWAGTTQPQHF
-,-,TRBV27,TRBJ1-1,TGTGCCAGCAGGGGAATAGTGAGGGACACTGAAGCTTTCTTT,CASRGIVRDTEAFF
TRBD2,-,TRBV4-1,TRBJ2-1,TGCGCCAGCAGCCAGGTCCTCACTCGGGGGGGCAATGAGCAGTTCTTC,CASSQVLTRGGNEQFF
-,-,TRBV6-6,TRBJ2-6,TGTGCCAGCAAATCCGGCGTCCTGACTTTC,CASKSGVLTF
-,-,TRBV4-3,TRBJ1-5,TGCGCCAGCAGCCAAGATTGGGGGGATAGCAATCAGCCCCAGCATTTT,CASSQDWGDSNQPQHF
TRBD1,once,TRBV29-1,TRBJ1-1,TGCAGCGTTGCCACAGGGGTGGACACTGAAGCTTTCTTT,CSVATGVDTEAFF
TRBD1,-,TRBV11-2,TRBJ1-1,TGTGCCAGCAGCCCGGACAGGGGGAGGACTGAAGCTTTCTTT,CASSPDRGRTEAFF
TRBD2,-,TRBV10-2,TRBJ2-3,TGCGCCAGCAGTGACTCAGGCAGCGGGGTTAGCACAGATACGCAGTATTTT,CASSDSGSGVSTDTQYF
TRBD2,-,TRBV7-9,TRBJ2-1,TGTGCCAGCAGCCCGACCGCCGGGACTAGCGGCTACAATGAGCAGTTCTTC,CASSPTAGTSGYNEQFF
-,-,TRBV25-1,TRBJ1-4,TGTGCCAGCAGGGAGGCAGGTTCGGTAGGAAAACTGTTTTTT,CASREAGSVGKLFF
-,-,TRBV28,TRBJ1-2,TGTGCCAGCAGTGGGGCAGGCGGTGGCTACACCTTC,CASSGAGGGYTF
-,few,TRBV5-1,TRBJ1-1,TGCGCCAGCAGCTTGGGTGACATCCCGAACACTGAAGCTTTCTTT,CASSLGDIPNTEAFF